This T cell receptor beta chain was captured by sequencing in a study of T-cell memory formation after mild COVID-19. Study details: Largely donor-specific sequence clusters came from two donors.

TCRdb used MiXCR to reprocess the 5' RACE reads, holding one entry per CDR3 protein. The repertoire holds some 300,000 distinct CDR3 sequences, with 20% to 25% as singletons. Study outcomes and limitations: For second-wave clones that peaked at day 37, SARS-CoV-2 specificity went unverified.

This CDR3 has 14 residues. Trimming took 3 bases from V and 7 from J; bases not matched to a gene: 2. This clonotype was counted only a few times. What it binds is unknown. The chain couples TRBV12-3 or TRBV12-4 to TRBJ2-1; TRBD1 aligns across 11 bases. This sequence originates from a man younger than 35 who had mild COVID-19 (a few samples of this study predate the infection). Cell type and time point are not known. The source material was PBMCs or a T cell subset sorted from them (not recorded which). The CDR3 region is CASSFGDRGNEQFF. CDR3 DNA sequence: TGTGCCAGCAGTTTCGGGGACAGGGGGAATGAGCAGTTCTTC.